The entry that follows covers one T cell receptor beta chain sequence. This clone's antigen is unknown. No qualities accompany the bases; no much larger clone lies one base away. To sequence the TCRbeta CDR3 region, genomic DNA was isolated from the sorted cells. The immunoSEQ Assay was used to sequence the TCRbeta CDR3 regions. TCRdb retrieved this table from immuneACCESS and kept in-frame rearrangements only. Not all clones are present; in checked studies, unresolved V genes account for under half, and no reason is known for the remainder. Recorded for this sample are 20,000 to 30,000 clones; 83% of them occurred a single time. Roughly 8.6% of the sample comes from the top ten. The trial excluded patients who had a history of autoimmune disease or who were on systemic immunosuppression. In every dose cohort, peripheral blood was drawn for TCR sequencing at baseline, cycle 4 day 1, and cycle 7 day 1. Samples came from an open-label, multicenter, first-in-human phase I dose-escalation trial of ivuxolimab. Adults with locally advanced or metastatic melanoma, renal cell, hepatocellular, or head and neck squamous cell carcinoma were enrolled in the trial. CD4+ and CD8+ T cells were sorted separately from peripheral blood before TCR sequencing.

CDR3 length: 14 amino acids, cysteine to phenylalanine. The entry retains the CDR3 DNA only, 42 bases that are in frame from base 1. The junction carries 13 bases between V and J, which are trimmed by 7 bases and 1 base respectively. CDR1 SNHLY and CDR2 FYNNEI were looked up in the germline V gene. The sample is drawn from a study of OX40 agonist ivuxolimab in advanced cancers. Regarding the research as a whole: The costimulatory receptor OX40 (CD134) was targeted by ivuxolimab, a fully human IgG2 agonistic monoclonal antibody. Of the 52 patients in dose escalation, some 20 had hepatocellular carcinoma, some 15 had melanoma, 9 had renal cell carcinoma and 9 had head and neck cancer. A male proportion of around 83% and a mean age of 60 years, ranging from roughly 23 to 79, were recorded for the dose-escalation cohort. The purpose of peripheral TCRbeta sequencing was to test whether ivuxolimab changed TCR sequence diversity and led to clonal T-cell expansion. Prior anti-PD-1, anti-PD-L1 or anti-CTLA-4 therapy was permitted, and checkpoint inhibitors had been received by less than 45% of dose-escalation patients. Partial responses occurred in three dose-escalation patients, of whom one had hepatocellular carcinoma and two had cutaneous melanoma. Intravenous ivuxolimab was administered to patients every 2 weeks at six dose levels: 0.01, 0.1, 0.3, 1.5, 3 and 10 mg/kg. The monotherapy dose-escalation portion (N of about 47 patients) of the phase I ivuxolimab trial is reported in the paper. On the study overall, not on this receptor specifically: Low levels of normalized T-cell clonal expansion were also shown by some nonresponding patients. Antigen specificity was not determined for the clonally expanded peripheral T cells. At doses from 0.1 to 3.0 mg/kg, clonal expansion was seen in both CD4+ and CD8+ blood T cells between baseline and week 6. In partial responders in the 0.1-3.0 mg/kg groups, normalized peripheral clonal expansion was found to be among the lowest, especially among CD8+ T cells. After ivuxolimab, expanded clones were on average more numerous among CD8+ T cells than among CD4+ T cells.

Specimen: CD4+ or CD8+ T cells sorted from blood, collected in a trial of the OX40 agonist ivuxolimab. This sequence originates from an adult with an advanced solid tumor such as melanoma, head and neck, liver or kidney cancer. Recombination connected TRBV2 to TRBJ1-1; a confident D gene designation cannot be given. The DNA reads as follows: TGTGCCAGCATCGAAAGGACGGGGAACACTGAAGCTTTCTTT. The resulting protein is CASIERTGNTEAFF.